The 19 T cell receptor beta chains below were found in one sample sequenced in a study of spatial heterogeneity in lung cancer. Noted time point: blood at routine non-recurrence follow-up after resection. MiXCR was run by TCRdb on the 5' RACE reads, yielding one entry per CDR3 protein. Found here are around 70,000 distinct CDR3 sequences, 7.5% to 10% of them singletons; the top ten hold roughly 1.9%. The specimen comprised PBMCs, sampled at follow-up. Receptors originate from a female donor with early-stage non-small cell lung cancer.

This clonotype was counted at least ten times. This chain uses TRBV10-2 with TRBJ2-7; D gene uncertain. The CDR3 runs to 16 residues. Germline CDR1 WSHSY, CDR2 SAAADI. V was shortened by 2 bases and J by 3 bases, with 17 bases between the two germline ends. CDR3 region: CASSEEKVRTFYEQYF. CDR3 nucleotides: TGCGCCAGCAGTGAGGAGAAGGTACGGACCTTCTACGAGCAGTACTTC.

This clonotype was recorded at least ten times. The CDR3 is CASSLVLNTGELFF. CDR3 nucleotides: TGCGCCAGCAGCTTGGTGCTGAACACCGGGGAGCTGTTTTTT. This rearrangement joins TRBV5-1 to TRBJ2-2; D is unresolved. The CDR3 extends over 14 amino acids. Deletions cut 0 bases from V and 1 base from J, with 4 bases between. Germline V gives CDR1 SGHRS, CDR2 YFSETQ. Filled out from reference TRBV5-1 and TRBJ2-2, the complete variable domain reads KAGVTQTPRYLIKTRGQQVTLSCSPISGHRSVSWYQQTPGQGLQFLFEYFSETQRNKGNFPGRFSGRQFSNSRSEMNVSTLELGDSALYLCASSLVLNTGELFFGEGSRLTVL.

This chain links TRBV2 with TRBJ2-7; D might be TRBD2 (5 bases). Germline V gives CDR1 SNHLY, CDR2 FYNNEI. V gave up 8 bases and J gave up 3 bases, with 8 bases separating them. The CDR3 consists of 11 residues. The CDR3 loop reads CASRLYYEQYF. The CDR3 DNA sequence: TGTGCCAGCCGACTATACTACGAGCAGTACTTC.

As concerns this clonotype: Since a much larger clone is just one base distant, this may be a read error. The rearrangement uses TRBV12-5 and TRBJ1-4, with D hard to call. The germline V gene encodes CDR1 LGHNT and CDR2 FRNRAP. The CDR3 totals 12 residues. V was shortened by 8 bases and J by 7 bases, with 11 bases between the two germline ends. The CDR3 loop reads CASTQLIEKLFF. CDR3 DNA sequence: TGTGCTAGTACACAATTAATTGAAAAACTGTTTTTT.

This clonotype was found many times. The chain employs TRBV6-2 or TRBV6-3 and TRBJ2-2; TRBD2 might be the D (5 bases). The V gene lost 2 bases and the J gene lost 4 bases, with 11 bases spanning the gap. The CDR3 sequence is 15 residues long. Germline CDR1 reads MNHEY; CDR2 reads SVGEGT. Here the CDR3 DNA reads TGTGCCAGCAGTTACCTTTTCGGAGGCACCGGGGAGCTGTTTTTT. It translates to CASSYLFGGTGELFF.

This clonotype was found many times. V is TRBV18 and J is TRBJ2-3; the D is unclear. The CDR3 covers 14 residues. Germline V gives CDR1 KGHSH, CDR2 LQKENI. Trimming shortened V by 3 bases and J by 3 bases, and 10 bases separated the two germline ends. In DNA form, the CDR3 reads TGTGCCAGCTCACCGTCAGCAGTAACAGATACGCAGTATTTT. Amino acids: CASSPSAVTDTQYF.

This clonotype was detected ten times or more. This chain links TRBV9 with TRBJ2-1, with D tentatively TRBD1 or TRBD2 (5 bases each). The CDR3 consists of 18 residues. CDR1 SGDLS and CDR2 YYNGEE come from the germline V gene. V was trimmed by 4 bases and J by 4 bases, leaving 24 bases between them. The CDR3 DNA is TGTGCCAGCAGCTCCCGGGGCCTGCGAGGGAGAGGGTACAATGAGCAGTTCTTC. This codes for CASSSRGLRGRGYNEQFF.

Relative to its sample, this clonotype is medium-sized. The chain is built from TRBV27 and TRBJ2-6; TRBD2 agrees at 7 bases. V lost 8 bases, J lost 2 bases, and 12 bases stayed unmatched. Germline CDR1 is MNHEY and CDR2 is SMNVEV (reference sequence). The CDR3 has 17 residues. The CDR3 DNA reads as TGTGCCAGCTCCCTTTGGCAGGGAGGGGCTGGGGCCAACGTCCTGACTTTC. Amino acids: CASSLWQGGAGANVLTF.

This clonotype was counted at least ten times. The chain joins TRBV5-1 to TRBJ2-1; TRBD1 might be the D (5 bases). This CDR3 region has 15 residues. V lost 0 bases and J 7 bases, leaving 14 bases between the germline ends. The germline V gene has CDR1 SGHRS and CDR2 YFSETQ. This CDR3 is CASSLAVLSGNEQFF. The CDR3 region has the DNA TGCGCCAGCAGCTTGGCCGTTCTCTCAGGGAATGAGCAGTTCTTC.

Many counts were recorded for this clonotype. The chain joins TRBV3-1 to TRBJ2-2; no clear D gene. Germline lookup yields CDR1 LGHDT and CDR2 YNNKEL (reference sequence). V shed 3 bases and J shed 4 bases, with 6 bases lying between them. The CDR3 is made up of 13 amino acids. CDR3 region: CASSHASTGELFF. In nucleotides, the CDR3 is TGTGCCAGCAGCCATGCTAGCACCGGGGAGCTGTTTTTT.

This clonotype was observed many times. The V gene is TRBV4-1, the J gene TRBJ2-7, with D perhaps matching TRBD1 (5 bases). V was cut by 0 bases and J by 2 bases, with 11 bases left in between. The CDR3 has 15 residues. Per the germline V gene, CDR1 is MGHRA and CDR2 is YSYEKL. The CDR3 protein is CASSQERGDPYEQYF. CDR3 in DNA: TGCGCCAGCAGCCAAGAAAGGGGCGACCCCTACGAGCAGTACTTC.

In DNA form, the CDR3 reads TGTGCCAGCAAACGGGAGGGGGACGAGCAGTACTTC. Translation gives CASKREGDEQYF. This chain uses TRBV6-6 with TRBJ2-7; 8 bases are a match to TRBD2. The CDR3 totals 12 residues. The V and J ends lost 7 bases and 5 bases, in that order; junction bases with no gene match: 4. Germline V gene sequence: CDR1 MNHNY, CDR2 SVGAGI (reference sequence).

This clonotype was seen just once. The junction shows a germline mismatch at one end, possibly a read error. This chain connects TRBV12-3 or TRBV12-4 to TRBJ2-3; 9 bases are shared with TRBD2. The CDR3 sequence is 16 residues long. CDR3 residues: CGSRRLAAASTDTQYF. The CDR3 DNA reads as TGTGGCAGCAGACGACTAGCGGCAGCTAGCACAGATACGCAGTATTTT.

The chain carries TRBV10-1 and TRBJ2-3, with D uncertain. Germline assignment: CDR1 WNHNN and CDR2 SYGVQD (reference sequence). Trimming pared 6 bases from V and 4 bases from J, leaving 11 bases between. The CDR3 is made up of 13 amino acids. CDR3 DNA sequence: TGCGCCAGCAGGGAAAGTGGGGCAGATACGCAGTATTTT. Its translation is CASRESGADTQYF.

This clonotype was picked up many times. The DNA for the CDR3 is TGTGCCAGCTCACCCTCTAAGACTAGCGGGAGCCACAATGAGCAGTTCTTC. Protein product: CASSPSKTSGSHNEQFF. This chain uses TRBV18 with TRBJ2-1; 12 bases agree with TRBD2. The V gene's germline CDR1 is KGHSH and CDR2 LQKENI. After removal of 3 bases from V and 5 bases from J, the junction contained 8 bases not matched to a gene. The CDR3 is 17 residues long.

This clonotype was recorded at least ten times. CDR3 amino acids: CASSYSGGSPAHEQYF. The CDR3 DNA is TGTGCCAGCAGTTACTCGGGGGGCAGCCCGGCCCACGAGCAGTACTTC. V is TRBV6-5 and J is TRBJ2-7; the D gene could be TRBD1 or TRBD2 (6 bases each). V lost 0 bases and J 5 bases, leaving 17 bases between the germline ends. This CDR3 spans 16 amino acids. Germline V gene data show CDR1 as MNHEY and CDR2 as SVGAGI.

This chain links TRBV7-3 with TRBJ2-3; 9 nucleotides line up with TRBD1. The V and J ends lost 4 bases and 0 bases, in that order; junction bases with no gene match: 11. Germline CDR1 reads SGHTA; CDR2 reads FQGTGA. This CDR3 spans 18 amino acids. The CDR3 region has the DNA TGTGCCAGCAGCTCAAAAGGACAGGGGTTTGCTAGCACAGATACGCAGTATTTT. It yields the protein CASSSKGQGFASTDTQYF.

This clonotype appeared many times. The chain combines TRBV7-3 with TRBJ2-7; 9 nucleotides align to TRBD1. The CDR3 loop spans 13 amino acids. CDR1 SGHTA and CDR2 FQGTGA come from the germline V gene. With 5 bases clipped from V and 7 bases from J, the junction kept 6 bases outside the gene matches. CDR3: CASSEQGAREQYF. For the CDR3, the DNA is TGTGCCAGCAGCGAACAGGGGGCGCGTGAGCAGTACTTC.

This clonotype was seen only a few times. V usage is TRBV5-1 and J usage is TRBJ2-1; 8 nucleotides line up with TRBD1. The CDR3 runs 15 residues. Germline CDR1 SGHRS, CDR2 YFSETQ. V was pared by 4 bases and J by 4 bases, with 7 bases of the junction left unmatched. CDR3 residues: CASSESGGPYNEQFF. The CDR3 DNA follows: TGCGCCAGCAGCGAATCAGGGGGCCCGTACAATGAGCAGTTCTTC.